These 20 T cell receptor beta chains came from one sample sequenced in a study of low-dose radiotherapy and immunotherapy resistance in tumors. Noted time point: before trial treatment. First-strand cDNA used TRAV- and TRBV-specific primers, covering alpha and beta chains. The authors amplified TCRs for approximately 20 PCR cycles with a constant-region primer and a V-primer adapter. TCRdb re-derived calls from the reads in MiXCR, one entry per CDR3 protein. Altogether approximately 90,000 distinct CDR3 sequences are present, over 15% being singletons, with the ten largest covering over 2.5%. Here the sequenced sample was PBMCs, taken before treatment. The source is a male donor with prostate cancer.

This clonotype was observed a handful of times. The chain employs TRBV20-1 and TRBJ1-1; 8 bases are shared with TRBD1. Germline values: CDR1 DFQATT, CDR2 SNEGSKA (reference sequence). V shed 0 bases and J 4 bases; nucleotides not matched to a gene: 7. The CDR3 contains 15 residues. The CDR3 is CSARDPGGRGTEAFF. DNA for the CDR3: TGCAGTGCTAGAGACCCAGGGGGCCGGGGCACTGAAGCTTTCTTT.

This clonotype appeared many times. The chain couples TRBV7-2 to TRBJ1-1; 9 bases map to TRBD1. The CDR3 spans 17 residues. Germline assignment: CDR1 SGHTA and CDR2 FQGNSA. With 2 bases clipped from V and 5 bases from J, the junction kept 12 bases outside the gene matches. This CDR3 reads CASSLSAGTGIGTEAFF. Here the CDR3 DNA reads TGTGCCAGCAGCTTAAGTGCGGGGACAGGGATCGGAACTGAAGCTTTCTTT.

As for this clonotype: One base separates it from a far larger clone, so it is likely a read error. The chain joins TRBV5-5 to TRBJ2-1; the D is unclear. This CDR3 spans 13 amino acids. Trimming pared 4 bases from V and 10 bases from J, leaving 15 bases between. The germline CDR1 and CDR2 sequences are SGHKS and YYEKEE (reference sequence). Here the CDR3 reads CASSRPLVYEQFF. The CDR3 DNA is TGTGCCAGCAGCCGACCACTCGTATACGAGCAGTTCTTC.

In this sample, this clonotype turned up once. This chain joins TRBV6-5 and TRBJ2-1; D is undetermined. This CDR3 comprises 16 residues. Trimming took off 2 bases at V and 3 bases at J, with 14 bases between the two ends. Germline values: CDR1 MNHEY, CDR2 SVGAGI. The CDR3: CASSYRLGIFYNEQFF. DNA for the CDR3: TGTGCCAGCAGTTACCGATTGGGGATCTTCTACAATGAGCAGTTCTTC.

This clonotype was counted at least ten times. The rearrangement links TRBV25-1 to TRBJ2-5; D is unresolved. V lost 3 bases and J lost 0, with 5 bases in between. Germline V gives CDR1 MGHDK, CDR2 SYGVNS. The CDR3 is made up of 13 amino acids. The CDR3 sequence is CASSDGYQETQYF. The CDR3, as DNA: TGTGCCAGCAGTGACGGATACCAAGAGACCCAGTACTTC.

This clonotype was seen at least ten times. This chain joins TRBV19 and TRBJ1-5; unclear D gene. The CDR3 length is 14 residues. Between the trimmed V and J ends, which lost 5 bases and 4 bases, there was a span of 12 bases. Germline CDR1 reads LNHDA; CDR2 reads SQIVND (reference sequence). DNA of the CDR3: TGTGCCAGTAGTTCGGGCCGAAGTAATCAGCCCCAGCATTTT. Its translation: CASSSGRSNQPQHF.

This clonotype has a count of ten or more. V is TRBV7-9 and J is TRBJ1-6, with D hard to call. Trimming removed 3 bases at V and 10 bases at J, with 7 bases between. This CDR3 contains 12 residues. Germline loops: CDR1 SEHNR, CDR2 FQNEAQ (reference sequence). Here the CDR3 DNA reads TGTGCCAGCAGCTTGGTTAACTCACCCCTCCACTTT. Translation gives CASSLVNSPLHF. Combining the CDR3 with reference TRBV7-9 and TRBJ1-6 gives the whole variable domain DTGVSQNPRHKITKRGQNVTFRCDPISEHNRLYWYRQTLGQGPEFLTYFQNEAQLEKSRLLSDRFSAERPKGSFSTLEIQRTEQGDSAMYLCASSLVNSPLHFGNGTRLTVT.

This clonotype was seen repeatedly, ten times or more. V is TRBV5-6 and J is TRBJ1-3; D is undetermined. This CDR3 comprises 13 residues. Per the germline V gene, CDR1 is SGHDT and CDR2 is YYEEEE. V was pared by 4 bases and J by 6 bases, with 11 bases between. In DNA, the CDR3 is TGTGCCAGCAGCGCTGATCCTCCAAACACCATATATTTT. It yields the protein CASSADPPNTIYF. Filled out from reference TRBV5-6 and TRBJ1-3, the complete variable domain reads DAGVTQSPTHLIKTRGQQVTLRCSPKSGHDTVSWYQQALGQGPQFIFQYYEEEERQRGNFPDRFSGHQFPNYSSELNVNALLLGDSALYLCASSADPPNTIYFGEGSWLTVV.

The CDR3 loop reads CASSFGGGSEDTQYF. CDR3 in DNA: TGCGCCAGCAGCTTCGGCGGGGGCTCCGAAGATACGCAGTATTTT. The chain joins TRBV5-1 to TRBJ2-3; weak D call: TRBD2 (7 bases). V lost 2 bases and J 5 bases, leaving 15 bases between the germline ends. Germline values: CDR1 SGHRS, CDR2 YFSETQ. CDR3 length: 15 amino acids.

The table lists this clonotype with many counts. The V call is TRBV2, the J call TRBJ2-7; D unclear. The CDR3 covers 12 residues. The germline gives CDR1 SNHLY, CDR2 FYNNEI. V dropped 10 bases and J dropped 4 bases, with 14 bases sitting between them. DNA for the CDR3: TGTGCCACCTCTGGGTCCTCTTACGAGCAGTACTTC. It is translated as CATSGSSYEQYF.

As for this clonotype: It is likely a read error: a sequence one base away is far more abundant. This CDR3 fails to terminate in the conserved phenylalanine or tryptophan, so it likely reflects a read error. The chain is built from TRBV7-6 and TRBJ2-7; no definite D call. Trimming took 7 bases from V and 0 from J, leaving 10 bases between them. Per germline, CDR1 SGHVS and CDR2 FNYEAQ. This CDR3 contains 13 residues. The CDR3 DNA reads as TGTGCCAGCACCCCGTTTTACTCCTACGAGCAGTACTAC. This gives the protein CASTPFYSYEQYY.

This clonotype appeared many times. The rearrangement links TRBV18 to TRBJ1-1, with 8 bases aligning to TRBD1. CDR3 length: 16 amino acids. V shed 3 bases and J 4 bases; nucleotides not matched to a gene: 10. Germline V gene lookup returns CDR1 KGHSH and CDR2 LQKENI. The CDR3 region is CASSPGDRTGGTEAFF. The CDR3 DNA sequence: TGTGCCAGCTCACCCGGGGATCGTACAGGGGGCACTGAAGCTTTCTTT.

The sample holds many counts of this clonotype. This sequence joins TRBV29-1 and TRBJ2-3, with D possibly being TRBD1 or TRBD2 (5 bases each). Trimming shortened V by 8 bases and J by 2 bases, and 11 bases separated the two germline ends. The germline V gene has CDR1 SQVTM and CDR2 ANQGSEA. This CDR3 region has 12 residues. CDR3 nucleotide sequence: TGCAGCCCAAGGGACCCCACAGATACGCAGTATTTT. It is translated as CSPRDPTDTQYF.

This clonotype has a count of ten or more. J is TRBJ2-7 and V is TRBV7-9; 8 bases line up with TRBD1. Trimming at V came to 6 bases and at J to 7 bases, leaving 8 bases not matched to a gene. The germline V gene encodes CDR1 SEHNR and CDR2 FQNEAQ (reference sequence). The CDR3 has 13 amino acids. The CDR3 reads CASRRGQGEEQYF. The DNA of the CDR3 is TGTGCCAGCAGGAGAGGACAGGGTGAAGAGCAGTACTTC.

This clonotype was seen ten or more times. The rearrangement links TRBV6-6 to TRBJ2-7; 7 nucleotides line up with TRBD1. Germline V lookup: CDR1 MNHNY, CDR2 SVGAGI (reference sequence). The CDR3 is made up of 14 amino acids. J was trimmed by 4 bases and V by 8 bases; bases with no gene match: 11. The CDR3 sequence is CASQRTGGLYEQYF. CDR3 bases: TGTGCCAGCCAGAGGACAGGAGGCTTGTACGAGCAGTACTTC.

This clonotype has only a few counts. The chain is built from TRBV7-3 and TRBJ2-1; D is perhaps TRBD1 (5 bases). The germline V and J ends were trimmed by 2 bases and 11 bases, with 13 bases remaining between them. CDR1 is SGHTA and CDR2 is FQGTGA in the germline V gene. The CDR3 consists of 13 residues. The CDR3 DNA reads TGTGCCAGCAGCTTACTTCAGGGTTTGAAGCAGTTCTTC. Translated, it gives CASSLLQGLKQFF.

The CDR3 DNA follows: TGCGCCAGCAGCCATTTCGGACGGAATAATTCACCCCTCCACTTT. This gives the protein CASSHFGRNNSPLHF. This chain uses TRBV5-1 with TRBJ1-6; D is uncertain. V was cut by 4 bases and J by 5 bases, with 13 bases left in between. The CDR3 runs 15 residues. The germline CDR1 and CDR2 sequences are SGHRS and YFSETQ. Full variable domain (rest looked up from reference TRBV5-1 and TRBJ1-6): KAGVTQTPRYLIKTRGQQVTLSCSPISGHRSVSWYQQTPGQGLQFLFEYFSETQRNKGNFPGRFSGRQFSNSRSEMNVSTLELGDSALYLCASSHFGRNNSPLHFGNGTRLTVT.

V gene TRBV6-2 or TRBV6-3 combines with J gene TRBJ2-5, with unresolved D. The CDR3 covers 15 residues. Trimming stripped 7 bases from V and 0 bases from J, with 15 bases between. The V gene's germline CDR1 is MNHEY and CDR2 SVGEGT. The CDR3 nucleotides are TGTGCCAGCACCCCGGTTCGGCCCTACCAAGAGACCCAGTACTTC. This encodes CASTPVRPYQETQYF.

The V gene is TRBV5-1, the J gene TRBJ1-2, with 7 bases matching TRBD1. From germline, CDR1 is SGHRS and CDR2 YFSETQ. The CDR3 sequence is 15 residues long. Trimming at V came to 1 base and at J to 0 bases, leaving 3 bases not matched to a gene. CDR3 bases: TGCGCCAGCAGCTTGTTCGGGACAGCTAACTATGGCTACACCTTC. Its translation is CASSLFGTANYGYTF.

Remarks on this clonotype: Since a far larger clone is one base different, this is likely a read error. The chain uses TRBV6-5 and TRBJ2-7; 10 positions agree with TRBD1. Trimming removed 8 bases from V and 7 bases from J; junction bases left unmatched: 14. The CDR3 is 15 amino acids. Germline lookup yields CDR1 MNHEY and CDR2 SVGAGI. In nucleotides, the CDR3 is TGTGCCAGCTCGAGGGGCCGGGACAGGGGAAATGAGCAGTACTTC. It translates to CASSRGRDRGNEQYF.